Below are 21 T cell receptor beta chains sequenced from a single sample in a study of siplizumab effects on memory and regulatory T cells. Here immunoSEQ multiplex PCR was the method, and the copy in TCRdb shows in-frame clones only, minus some. The top ten hold approximately 1.5% of the sample, which has roughly 80,000 clones, approximately 90% seen once. The sequenced sample consisted of Tregs sorted from blood. These receptors were obtained from a human donor in good health.

This chain connects TRBV6-1 to TRBJ1-6, with a possible D match to TRBD1 (6 bases). CDR1 is MNHNS, CDR2 SASEGT, per germline. The CDR3 contains 14 residues. V lost 8 bases to trimming and J lost 2 bases, with 10 bases between them. CDR3 coding DNA: TGTGCCAGCCTACAGGGTGCCTATAATTCACCCCTCCACTTT. Translating it yields CASLQGAYNSPLHF.

The gene calls are TRBV25-1 and TRBJ2-7, with D unresolved. CDR1 MGHDK and CDR2 SYGVNS come from the germline V gene. Trimming removed 0 bases at V and 3 bases at J, with 6 bases between. The CDR3 has 13 residues. CDR3 DNA sequence: TGTGCCAGCAGTGAATATAGGGACTACGAGCAGTACTTC. This encodes CASSEYRDYEQYF.

This clone was counted between two and nine times. J is TRBJ2-5 and V is TRBV27; D gene uncertain. Germline CDR1 and CDR2: MNHEY and SMNVEV (reference sequence). With 5 bases removed from V and 4 bases from J, the gap between germline ends came to 11 bases. The CDR3 has 13 residues. The CDR3 DNA reads as TGTGCCAGCAGTCCGGACGGGCCAGAGACCCAGTACTTC. Translated, it gives CASSPDGPETQYF.

The chain is built from TRBV7-2 and TRBJ1-1; D is undetermined. This CDR3 has 15 amino acids. CDR1 SGHTA and CDR2 FQGNSA come from the germline V gene. The V end lost 1 base, the J end lost 0 bases, and 9 bases lay between the germline ends. The CDR3 DNA sequence: TGTGCCAGCAGCTTAGGTCGGAGACTGAACACTGAAGCTTTCTTT. The encoded protein is CASSLGRRLNTEAFF.

V and J are TRBV30 and TRBJ1-3, with 8 bases lining up with TRBD1. Germline V gene lookup returns CDR1 GTSNPN and CDR2 SVGIG (reference sequence). This CDR3 is built from 14 residues. V lost 5 bases to trimming and J lost 0 bases; unmatched junction nucleotides: 3. DNA of the CDR3: TGTGCCTGGGGACAGGGCCTCTCTGGAAACACCATATATTTT. It encodes CAWGQGLSGNTIYF.

V is TRBV5-6 and J is TRBJ1-1, with TRBD1 matching 8 bases. With V trimmed by 4 bases and J by 2 bases, 4 bases remained unmatched. The germline gives CDR1 SGHDT, CDR2 YYEEEE. The CDR3 length is 14 residues. CDR3 protein: CASSGDRGNTEAFF. CDR3 sequence (DNA): TGTGCCAGCAGCGGAGACAGGGGTAACACTGAAGCTTTCTTT.

The chain carries TRBV30 and TRBJ2-5; 7 positions match TRBD2. The CDR3 has 11 amino acids. Germline V gives CDR1 GTSNPN, CDR2 SVGIG (reference sequence). V shed 5 bases and J 5 bases; nucleotides not matched to a gene: 2. The CDR3 region is CAWVGGETQYF. In nucleotides, the CDR3 is TGTGCCTGGGTGGGAGGGGAGACCCAGTACTTC.

The chain's CDR3 is CASSSRASYGYTF. The CDR3, as DNA: TGTGCCAGCAGCTCCCGGGCGAGCTATGGCTACACCTTC. This chain uses TRBV5-4 with TRBJ1-2; the D is unclear. Germline values: CDR1 SGHNT, CDR2 YYREEE (reference sequence). The CDR3 has 13 residues. Trimming took 3 bases from V and 4 from J, leaving 10 bases between them.

This chain uses TRBV5-4 with TRBJ1-1; D is unclear. Germline CDR1 and CDR2: SGHNT and YYREEE (reference sequence). The length of the CDR3 is 13 residues. V dropped 2 bases and J dropped 0 bases, with 5 bases sitting between them. CDR3 DNA: TGTGCCAGCAGCTTCGCCATGAACACTGAAGCTTTCTTT. This sequence encodes CASSFAMNTEAFF.

As concerns this clone: The identical CDR3 is also encoded by other nucleotide sequences in the sample. The chain has TRBV5-1 and TRBJ2-2; D not resolved. The length of the CDR3 is 16 residues. With 2 bases removed from V and 1 base from J, the gap between germline ends came to 12 bases. Germline V gene lookup returns CDR1 SGHRS and CDR2 YFSETQ. The CDR3 loop is CASSFKAFENTGELFF. The CDR3 DNA reads TGCGCCAGCAGCTTCAAGGCATTTGAGAACACCGGGGAGCTGTTTTTT.

The chain uses TRBV7-8 and TRBJ1-5; tentative D call: TRBD1 (5 bases). Germline V gene lookup returns CDR1 SGHVS and CDR2 FQNEAQ. V lost 4 bases and J lost 0, with 16 bases in between. CDR3 length equals 17 residues. The CDR3 DNA reads as TGTGCCAGCAGCTGGGGGGGGTGGTACGGTAGCAATCAGCCCCAGCATTTT. Translation: CASSWGGWYGSNQPQHF.

The rearrangement links TRBV11-2 to TRBJ2-3, with D unclear. The V end was cut by 4 bases, the J end by 3 bases, with 8 bases between. The CDR3 extends over 13 amino acids. Germline V gene data show CDR1 as SGHAT and CDR2 as FQNNGV. CDR3: CASSSWGTDTQYF. CDR3 DNA: TGTGCCAGCAGCTCCTGGGGTACAGATACGCAGTATTTT.

The chain recombines TRBV18 with TRBJ2-7; TRBD2 agrees at 8 bases. The CDR3 is made up of 14 amino acids. The germline V gene encodes CDR1 KGHSH and CDR2 LQKENI. Trimming took 8 bases from V and 5 from J; bases not matched to a gene: 11. CDR3 DNA: TGTGCCAGCAACGAGGGACTAGAGTCCAACGAGCAGTACTTC. As protein: CASNEGLESNEQYF.

This chain uses TRBV5-6 with TRBJ1-5, with D uncertain. V was shortened by 2 bases and J by 8 bases, with 14 bases between the two germline ends. The CDR3 has 14 amino acids. The germline gives CDR1 SGHDT, CDR2 YYEEEE. The DNA for the CDR3 is TGTGCCAGCAGCTTTTGGACCCTAACGAAGCCCCAGCATTTT. Translated: CASSFWTLTKPQHF.

This sequence joins TRBV5-1 and TRBJ1-1, with 9 bases fitting TRBD1. This CDR3 is built from 14 residues. Per germline, CDR1 SGHRS and CDR2 YFSETQ. Losses at the gene ends were 4 bases for V and 1 base for J; bases not matched to a gene: 2. The CDR3 sequence is CASSKGQGNTEAFF. The CDR3 DNA sequence: TGCGCCAGCAGCAAGGGACAGGGGAACACTGAAGCTTTCTTT.

This clone showed up just once. The chain joins TRBV27 to TRBJ2-4; either TRBD1 or TRBD2 may fit D (5 bases each). This CDR3 has 12 amino acids. The germline V gene has CDR1 MNHEY and CDR2 SMNVEV (reference sequence). Deletions cut 9 bases from V and 10 bases from J, with 16 bases between. CDR3: CASLDSGRIQYF. The CDR3 nucleotides are TGTGCCAGTCTAGACAGCGGAAGAATTCAGTACTTC.

This chain uses TRBV14 with TRBJ2-5; 7 nucleotides align to TRBD1. V trimming: 0 bases; J trimming: 5 bases; junction bases outside the gene matches: 6. This CDR3 contains 15 residues. Germline V lookup: CDR1 SGHDN, CDR2 FVKESK. The CDR3 DNA follows: TGTGCCAGCAGCCAAGAGACTGACAGGGTCGAGACCCAGTACTTC. This gives the protein CASSQETDRVETQYF. Full variable domain (missing parts from reference TRBV14 and TRBJ2-5): EAGVTQFPSHSVIEKGQTVTLRCDPISGHDNLYWYRRVMGKEIKFLLHFVKESKQDESGMPNNRFLAERTGGTYSTLKVQPAELEDSGVYFCASSQETDRVETQYFGPGTRLLVL.

The gene calls are TRBV18 and TRBJ2-4, with 8 bases lining up with TRBD1. Trimming at V came to 1 base and at J to 1 base, leaving 0 bases not matched to a gene. The CDR3 is 15 amino acids. Looked up from germline, CDR1 is KGHSH and CDR2 is LQKENI. CDR3: CASSPRQGAKNIQYF. In DNA, the CDR3 is TGTGCCAGCTCACCACGACAGGGGGCCAAAAACATTCAGTACTTC. The full variable domain, completed using reference TRBV18 and TRBJ2-4, is NAGVMQNPRHLVRRRGQEARLRCSPMKGHSHVYWYRQLPEEGLKFMVYLQKENIIDESGMPKERFSAEFPKEGPSILRIQQVVRGDSAAYFCASSPRQGAKNIQYFGAGTRLSVL.

The gene calls are TRBV9 and TRBJ1-1, with TRBD1 identical over 10 bases. Per germline, CDR1 SGDLS and CDR2 YYNGEE. J lost 6 bases, V lost 0 bases, and 17 bases had no gene match. This CDR3 comprises 19 residues. CDR3 sequence reads: CASSVGIVRDRGGMAEAFF. CDR3 in DNA: TGTGCCAGCAGCGTAGGGATCGTTAGGGACAGGGGTGGAATGGCTGAAGCTTTCTTT.

The rearrangement links TRBV28 to TRBJ2-5; 10 bases agree with TRBD1. Germline V CDR1 and CDR2: MDHEN, SYDVKM. The J segment lost 5 bases and the V segment lost 2 bases, leaving 8 bases of the junction unmatched. This CDR3 comprises 16 residues. The CDR3 protein is CASSLTGTGVVETQYF. The CDR3 DNA sequence: TGTGCCAGCAGTTTAACCGGGACAGGGGTCGTGGAGACCCAGTACTTC.

This chain uses TRBV7-8 with TRBJ2-1; 16 nucleotides line up with TRBD2. The CDR3 totals 18 residues. J was trimmed by 0 bases and V by 5 bases; bases with no gene match: 4. The germline CDR1 and CDR2 sequences are SGHVS and FQNEAQ. The CDR3 nucleotides read TGTGCCAGCAGCATGGGGACTAGCGGGGGGGGCTCCTACAATGAGCAGTTCTTC. This translates into CASSMGTSGGGSYNEQFF.